This TCR beta chain was found in a study of chemoradiotherapy in HPV16-positive cancers. The CDR3 covers 14 residues. Germline V gene sequence: CDR1 WNHNN, CDR2 SYGVQD (reference sequence). Between the trimmed V and J ends, which lost 7 bases and 6 bases, there was a span of 16 bases. Sequenced by immunoSEQ multiplex PCR; TCRdb stores in-frame clones only, minus some. The sample lists fewer than 8,000 clones; under 90% were seen once. The source was tumor tissue, collected from a patient who underwent chemoradiotherapy. The TCR sequence derives from a human donor with HPV-associated anogenital cancer. V gene TRBV10-1 combines with J gene TRBJ2-1, with D maybe TRBD2 (5 bases). CDR3 sequence (DNA): TGCGCCAGCATCCTCGGTGAGGGCTCCAATGAGCAGTTCTTC. This encodes CASILGEGSNEQFF.